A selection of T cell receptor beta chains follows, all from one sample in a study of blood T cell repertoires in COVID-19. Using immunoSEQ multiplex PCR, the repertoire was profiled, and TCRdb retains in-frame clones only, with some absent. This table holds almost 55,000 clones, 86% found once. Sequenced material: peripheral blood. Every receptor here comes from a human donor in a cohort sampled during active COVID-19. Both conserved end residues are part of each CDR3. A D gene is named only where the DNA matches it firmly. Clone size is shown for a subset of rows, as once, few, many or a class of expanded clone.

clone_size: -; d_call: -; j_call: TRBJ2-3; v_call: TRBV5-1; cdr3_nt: TGCGCCAGCAGCAGAGGACACTTTAGCACAGATACGCAGTATTTT; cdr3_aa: CASSRGHFSTDTQYF
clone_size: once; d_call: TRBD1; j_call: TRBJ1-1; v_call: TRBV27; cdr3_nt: TGTGCCAGCAGTCCTTCGGACAGGGCGGACACTGAAGCTTTCTTT; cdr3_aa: CASSPSDRADTEAFF
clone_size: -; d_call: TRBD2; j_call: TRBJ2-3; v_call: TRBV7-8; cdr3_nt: TGTGCCAGCACCACGGGACTAGCGTCTCTAGGCGGGACAGATACGCAGTATTTT; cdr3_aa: CASTTGLASLGGTDTQYF
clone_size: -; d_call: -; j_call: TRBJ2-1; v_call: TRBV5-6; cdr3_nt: TGTGCCAGCAGCTTGCCCCAGATTGCGGTGTACAATGAGCAGTTCTTC; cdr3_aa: CASSLPQIAVYNEQFF
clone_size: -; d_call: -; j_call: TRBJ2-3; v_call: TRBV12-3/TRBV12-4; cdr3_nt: TGTGCCAGCAGCCCGGCGGCTATGGATACGCAGTATTTT; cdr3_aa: CASSPAAMDTQYF
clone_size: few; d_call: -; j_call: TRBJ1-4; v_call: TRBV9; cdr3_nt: TGTGCCAGCAGCCCCCGGGTGGGGGCTTCTAATGAAAAACTGTTTTTT; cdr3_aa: CASSPRVGASNEKLFF
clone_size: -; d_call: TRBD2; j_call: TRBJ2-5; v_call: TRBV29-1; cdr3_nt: TGCAGCGTCCGTCGGGTCCAGCGGGAGTTGCAGACCCAGTACTTC; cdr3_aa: CSVRRVQRELQTQYF
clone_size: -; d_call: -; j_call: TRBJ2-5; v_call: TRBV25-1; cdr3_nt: TGTGCCAGCAGTGCTACGACAGGACAAGAGACCCAGTACTTC; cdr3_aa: CASSATTGQETQYF
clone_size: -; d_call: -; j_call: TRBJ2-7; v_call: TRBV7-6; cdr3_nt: TGTGCCAGCAGCCCCCCCGAGGGACTCTCTGAGTACTTC; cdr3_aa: CASSPPEGLSEYF
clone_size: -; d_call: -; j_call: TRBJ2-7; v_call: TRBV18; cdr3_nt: TGTGCCAGCTCACCAAGTCGCGAAAAAGCTCTCGAGCAGTACTTC; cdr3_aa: CASSPSREKALEQYF
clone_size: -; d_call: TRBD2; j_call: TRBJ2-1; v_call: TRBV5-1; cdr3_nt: TGCGCCAGCACCACAGCGGGGGGCTCCTACAATGAGCAGTTCTTC; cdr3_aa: CASTTAGGSYNEQFF
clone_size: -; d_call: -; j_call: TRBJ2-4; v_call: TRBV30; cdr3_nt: TGTGCCTGGAGTGTGGGGGCTCAGGCCAAAAACATTCAGTACTTC; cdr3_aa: CAWSVGAQAKNIQYF
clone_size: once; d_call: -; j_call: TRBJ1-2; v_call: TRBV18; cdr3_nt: TGTGCCAGCTCACCGGAGGAGGGCTATGGCTACACCTTC; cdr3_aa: CASSPEEGYGYTF
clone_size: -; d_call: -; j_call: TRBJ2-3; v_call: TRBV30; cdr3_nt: TGTGCCTGGACCCGGGGTCAGGTGGATACGCAGTATTTT; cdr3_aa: CAWTRGQVDTQYF
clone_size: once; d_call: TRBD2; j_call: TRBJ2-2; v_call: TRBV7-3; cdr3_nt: TGTGCCAGCAGCTTAACGGGGGGGACTGGGTCGCCCGGGGAGCTGTTTTTT; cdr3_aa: CASSLTGGTGSPGELFF
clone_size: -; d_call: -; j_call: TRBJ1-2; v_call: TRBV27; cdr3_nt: TGTGCCAGCAGTTTATTAAGGGGTACTGATGGCTACACCTTC; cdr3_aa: CASSLLRGTDGYTF